This TCR beta chain was captured by sequencing in a study of neurological immune-mediated disorders. Broader study findings: There were no CDR3 amino acid sequences shared by expanded clones across subjects, a result suggesting private repertoires in all groups.

This clonotype was seen many times. Antigen: not known. The CDR3 sequence is 10 residues long. Germline V gene data show CDR1 as SGHTS and CDR2 as YDEGEE. V lost 8 bases, J lost 5 bases, and 8 bases lay in between. As for the cDNA, it was generated by 5'RACE with 10-nucleotide random UMIs. Whenever a sequencing run was performed, it yielded over 200 million TCR-beta sequences from 15-18 subjects. TCRdb called the 5' RACE reads again in MiXCR, with one record for every CDR3 protein. Among 55,000 to 75,000 distinct CDR3 sequences, 2% to 2.5% were seen once, and the ten largest hold around 2.8%. The chain combines TRBV5-8 with TRBJ2-7; no firm D call. The sample taken for sequencing was PBMCs. The sequence came from a man in his fifties with multiple sclerosis. The CDR3, as DNA: TGTGCCAGTCCCGGTGACGAGCAGTACTTC. It codes for CASPGDEQYF.